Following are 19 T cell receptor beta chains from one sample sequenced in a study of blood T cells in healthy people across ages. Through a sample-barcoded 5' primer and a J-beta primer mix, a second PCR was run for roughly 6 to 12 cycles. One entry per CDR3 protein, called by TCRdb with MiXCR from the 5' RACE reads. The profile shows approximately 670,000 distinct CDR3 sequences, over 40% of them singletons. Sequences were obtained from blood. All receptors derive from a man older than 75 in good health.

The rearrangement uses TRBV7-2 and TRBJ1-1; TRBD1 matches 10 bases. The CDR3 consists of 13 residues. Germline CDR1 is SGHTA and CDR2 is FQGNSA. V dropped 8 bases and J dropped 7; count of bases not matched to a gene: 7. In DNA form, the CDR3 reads TGTGCCAGCTCCGACAGGGGGCGCTTTGAAGCTTTCTTT. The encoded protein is CASSDRGRFEAFF. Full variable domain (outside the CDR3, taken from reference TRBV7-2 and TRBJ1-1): GAGVSQSPSNKVTEKGKDVELRCDPISGHTALYWYRQSLGQGLEFLIYFQGNSAPDKSGLPSDRFSAERTGGSVSTLTIQRTQQEDSAVYLCASSDRGRFEAFFGQGTRLTVV.

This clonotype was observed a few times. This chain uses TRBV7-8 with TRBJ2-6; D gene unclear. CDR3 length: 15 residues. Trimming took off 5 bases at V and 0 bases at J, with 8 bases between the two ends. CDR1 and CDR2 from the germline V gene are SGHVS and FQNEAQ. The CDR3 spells CASSNVYSGANVLTF. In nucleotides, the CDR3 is TGTGCCAGCAGCAATGTGTACTCTGGGGCCAACGTCCTGACTTTC.

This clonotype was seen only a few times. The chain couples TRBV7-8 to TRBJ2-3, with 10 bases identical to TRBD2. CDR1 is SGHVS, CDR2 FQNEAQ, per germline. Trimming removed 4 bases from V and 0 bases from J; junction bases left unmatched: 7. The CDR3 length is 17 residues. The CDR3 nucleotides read TGTGCCAGCAGCTGGATAGCGGGAGGCCTAAGCACAGATACGCAGTATTTT. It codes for CASSWIAGGLSTDTQYF.

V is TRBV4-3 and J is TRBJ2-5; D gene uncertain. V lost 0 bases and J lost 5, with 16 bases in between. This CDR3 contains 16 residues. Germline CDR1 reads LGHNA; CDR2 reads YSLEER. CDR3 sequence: CASSQDDKSPHETQYF. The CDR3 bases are TGCGCCAGCAGCCAAGATGATAAGTCCCCGCACGAGACCCAGTACTTC.

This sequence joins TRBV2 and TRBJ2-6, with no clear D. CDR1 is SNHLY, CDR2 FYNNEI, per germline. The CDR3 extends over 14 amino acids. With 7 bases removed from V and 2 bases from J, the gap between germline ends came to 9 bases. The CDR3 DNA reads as TGTGCCAGCATGGCGGCGGCTGGGGCCAACGTCCTGACTTTC. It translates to CASMAAAGANVLTF.

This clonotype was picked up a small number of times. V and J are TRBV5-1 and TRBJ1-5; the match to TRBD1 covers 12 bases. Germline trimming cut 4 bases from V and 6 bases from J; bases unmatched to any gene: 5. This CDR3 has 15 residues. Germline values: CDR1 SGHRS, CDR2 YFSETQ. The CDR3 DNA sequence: TGCGCCAGCAGCCTAGGGACAGGGGGCCTTCAGCCCCAGCATTTT. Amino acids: CASSLGTGGLQPQHF.

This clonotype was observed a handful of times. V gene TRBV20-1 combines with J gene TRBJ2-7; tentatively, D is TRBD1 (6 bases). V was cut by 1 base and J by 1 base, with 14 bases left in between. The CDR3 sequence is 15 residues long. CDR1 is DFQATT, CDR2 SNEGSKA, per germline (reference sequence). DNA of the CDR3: TGCAGTGCTAGAGTGGCGACGGGGACATCCTACGAGCAGTACTTC. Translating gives CSARVATGTSYEQYF.

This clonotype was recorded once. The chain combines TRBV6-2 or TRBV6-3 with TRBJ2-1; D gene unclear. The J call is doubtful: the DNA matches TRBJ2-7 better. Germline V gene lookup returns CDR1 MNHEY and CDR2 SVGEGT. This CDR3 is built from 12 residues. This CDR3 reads CASSWYYNEQYF. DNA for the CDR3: TGTGCCAGCAGTTGGTACTACAATGAGCAGTACTTC.

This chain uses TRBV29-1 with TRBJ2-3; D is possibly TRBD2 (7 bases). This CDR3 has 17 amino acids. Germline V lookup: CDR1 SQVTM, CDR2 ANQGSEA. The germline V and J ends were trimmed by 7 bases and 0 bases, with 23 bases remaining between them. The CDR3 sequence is CSAGGQGGGQSTDTQYF. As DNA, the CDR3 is TGCAGCGCCGGGGGGCAGGGAGGGGGGCAAAGCACAGATACGCAGTATTTT.

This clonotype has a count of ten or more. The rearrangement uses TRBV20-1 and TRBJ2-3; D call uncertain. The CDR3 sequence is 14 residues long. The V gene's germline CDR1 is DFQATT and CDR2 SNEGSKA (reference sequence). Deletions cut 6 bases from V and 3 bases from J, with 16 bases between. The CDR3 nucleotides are TGCAGTGCAGGCCCGGAAGGGAAGACAGATACGCAGTATTTT. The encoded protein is CSAGPEGKTDTQYF.

DNA for the CDR3: TGCAGTGCCACCCGGACAGGGGCGGGTAACACTGAAGCTTTCTTT. Protein sequence: CSATRTGAGNTEAFF. V and J are TRBV20-1 and TRBJ1-1, with 9 bases fitting TRBD1. This CDR3 is built from 15 residues. V trimming: 6 bases; J trimming: 2 bases; junction bases outside the gene matches: 10. From germline, CDR1 is DFQATT and CDR2 SNEGSKA (reference sequence).

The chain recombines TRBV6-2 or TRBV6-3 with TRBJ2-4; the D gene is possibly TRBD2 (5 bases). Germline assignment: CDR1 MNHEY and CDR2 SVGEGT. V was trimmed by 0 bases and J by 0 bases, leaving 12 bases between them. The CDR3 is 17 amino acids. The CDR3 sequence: CASSYSSGKIAKNIQYF. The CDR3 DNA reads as TGTGCCAGCAGTTACTCTTCGGGGAAAATAGCCAAAAACATTCAGTACTTC.

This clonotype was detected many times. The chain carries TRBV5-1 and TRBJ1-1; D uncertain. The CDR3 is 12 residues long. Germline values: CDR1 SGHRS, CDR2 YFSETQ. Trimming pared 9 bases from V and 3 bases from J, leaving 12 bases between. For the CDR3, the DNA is TGCGCCACCTCATACGGGGACACTGAAGCTTTCTTT. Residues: CATSYGDTEAFF.

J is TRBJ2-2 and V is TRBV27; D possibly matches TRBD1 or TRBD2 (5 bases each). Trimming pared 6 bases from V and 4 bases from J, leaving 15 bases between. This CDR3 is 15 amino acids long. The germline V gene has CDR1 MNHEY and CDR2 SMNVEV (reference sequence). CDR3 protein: CASSGDQRLTGELFF. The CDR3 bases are TGTGCCAGCAGCGGGGACCAGCGACTCACCGGGGAGCTGTTTTTT.

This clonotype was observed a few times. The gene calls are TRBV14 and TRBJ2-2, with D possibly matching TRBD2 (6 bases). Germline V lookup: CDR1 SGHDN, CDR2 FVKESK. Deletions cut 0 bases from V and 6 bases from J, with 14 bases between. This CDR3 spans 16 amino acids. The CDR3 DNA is TGTGCCAGCAGCCAAGATCTGGGACTCCTAGCCGGGGAGCTGTTTTTT. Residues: CASSQDLGLLAGELFF.

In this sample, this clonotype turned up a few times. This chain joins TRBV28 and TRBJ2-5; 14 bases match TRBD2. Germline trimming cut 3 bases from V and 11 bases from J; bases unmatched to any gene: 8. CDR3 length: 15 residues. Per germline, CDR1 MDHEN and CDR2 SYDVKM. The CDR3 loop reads CASSLPGLAGEKQYF. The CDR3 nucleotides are TGTGCCAGCAGTTTGCCGGGACTAGCGGGAGAGAAGCAGTACTTC.

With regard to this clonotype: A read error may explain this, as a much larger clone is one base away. CDR3 amino acids: CASSPILGFSYHEQYF. The CDR3 region has the DNA TGTGCCAGCAGCCCAATATTGGGGTTTTCATACCACGAGCAGTACTTC. The rearrangement links TRBV7-2 to TRBJ2-5; no clear D. The end of the DNA is better explained by TRBJ2-7, so the J call may be wrong. The CDR3 covers 16 residues. CDR1 and CDR2 (germline): SGHTA, FQGNSA.

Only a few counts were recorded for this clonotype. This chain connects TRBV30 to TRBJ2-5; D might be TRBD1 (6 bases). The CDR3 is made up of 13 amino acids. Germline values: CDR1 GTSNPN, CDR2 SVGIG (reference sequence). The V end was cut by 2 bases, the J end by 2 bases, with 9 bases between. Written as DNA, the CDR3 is TGTGCCTGGAGTACAGGGAGACAAGAGACCCAGTACTTC. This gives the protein CAWSTGRQETQYF.

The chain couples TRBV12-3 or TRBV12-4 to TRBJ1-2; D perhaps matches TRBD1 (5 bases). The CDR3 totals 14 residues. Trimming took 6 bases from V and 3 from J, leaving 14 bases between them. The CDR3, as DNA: TGTGCCAGCAGCGATCAACCGGGACACTATGGCTACACCTTC. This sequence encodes CASSDQPGHYGYTF.